Listed below are T cell receptor beta chains from one sample, sequenced in a study of cytomegalovirus exposure and HLA in healthy donors. Using immunoSEQ multiplex PCR, the repertoire was profiled, and TCRdb retains in-frame clones only, with some absent. The sample has about 97,000 clones, 50% to 70% seen once. Material: PBMCs. The receptor source for this set is a human donor in good health. Both conserved end residues are part of each CDR3. Fields, in order: D gene, clone size, J gene, V gene, CDR3 DNA, CDR3 protein. The D gene is left open where the match is weak. Clone sizes are given selectively: once, few, many, or a class where the clone is expanded.

D: TRBD1; size: few; J: TRBJ2-1; V: TRBV6-5; DNA: TGTGCCAGCAGTTACTCCGGACAGGATGAGCAGTTCTTC; CDR3: CASSYSGQDEQFF
D: NA; size: NA; J: TRBJ2-2; V: TRBV5-4; DNA: TGTGCCAGCAGCACGGGGGACAGAACGAACACCGGGGAGCTGTTTTTT; CDR3: CASSTGDRTNTGELFF
D: TRBD1; size: NA; J: TRBJ2-3; V: TRBV5-1; DNA: TGCGCCAGCAGCTTACAGGGGTACACAGATACGCAGTATTTT; CDR3: CASSLQGYTDTQYF
D: TRBD1; size: NA; J: TRBJ2-5; V: TRBV27; DNA: TGTGCCAGCAGTCGGACAGGAATGATACAAGAGACCCAGTACTTC; CDR3: CASSRTGMIQETQYF
D: TRBD1; size: few; J: TRBJ1-2; V: TRBV28; DNA: TGTGCCAGCAGTTCCCCCAGCCGGACAGGGTACTATGGCTACACCTTC; CDR3: CASSSPSRTGYYGYTF
D: TRBD2; size: NA; J: TRBJ2-2; V: TRBV19; DNA: TGTGCCAGTAATATTGGACTAGCGGCGAACACCGGGGAGCTGTTTTTT; CDR3: CASNIGLAANTGELFF
D: TRBD1; size: once; J: TRBJ2-7; V: TRBV7-2; DNA: TGTGCCAGCAGCGTGGGACAGCCGGGCGAGCAGTACTTC; CDR3: CASSVGQPGEQYF
D: NA; size: few; J: TRBJ1-1; V: TRBV7-9; DNA: TGTGCCAGCAGCTTCTCCAGGGTTCGGGCTGAAGCTTTCTTT; CDR3: CASSFSRVRAEAFF
D: NA; size: NA; J: TRBJ2-3; V: TRBV18; DNA: TGTGCCAGCTCACCCCGGCAGGGTGCAGATACGCAGTATTTT; CDR3: CASSPRQGADTQYF
D: NA; size: NA; J: TRBJ1-1; V: TRBV7-3; DNA: TGTGCCAGCAGCTTAGGTGGAGAGACTGAAGCTTTCTTT; CDR3: CASSLGGETEAFF
D: NA; size: NA; J: TRBJ2-1; V: TRBV5-1; DNA: TGCGCCAGCAGCGCCGAACAAAGCTCCTACAATGAGCAGTTCTTC; CDR3: CASSAEQSSYNEQFF
D: TRBD1; size: NA; J: TRBJ2-2; V: TRBV5-1; DNA: TGCGCCAGCAGAGAGAGGGACAGGGAGGCCGGGGAGCTGTTTTTT; CDR3: CASRERDREAGELFF
D: TRBD1; size: NA; J: TRBJ2-1; V: TRBV7-9; DNA: TGTGCCAGCAGCTTCGCAGGGGGCAGAGATGAGCAGTTCTTC; CDR3: CASSFAGGRDEQFF
D: NA; size: NA; J: TRBJ2-2; V: TRBV7-3; DNA: TGTGCCAGCAGTGCAGGGTCCGCCGGGGAGCTGTTTTTT; CDR3: CASSAGSAGELFF
D: TRBD1; size: NA; J: TRBJ2-5; V: TRBV7-7; DNA: TGTGCCAGCAGCTTAAATGTGTGGCGGACAGGGATACAAGAGACCCAGTACTTC; CDR3: CASSLNVWRTGIQETQYF
D: TRBD1; size: NA; J: TRBJ2-5; V: TRBV2; DNA: TGTGCCAGCAGTGGGACTTGGGCAGGGGGTAACCAAGAGACCCAGTACTTC; CDR3: CASSGTWAGGNQETQYF
D: NA; size: NA; J: TRBJ1-1; V: TRBV2; DNA: TGTGCCAGCAGCTCGGACATACTGAACACTGAAGCTTTCTTT; CDR3: CASSSDILNTEAFF
D: TRBD2; size: NA; J: TRBJ2-3; V: TRBV2; DNA: TGTGCCGGAGGACTAGCGGTAACTAGCACAGATACGCAGTATTTT; CDR3: CAGGLAVTSTDTQYF
D: NA; size: NA; J: TRBJ2-5; V: TRBV14; DNA: TGTGCCAGCAGCCACCTAGGTAGCGGACCCCAAGAGACCCAGTACTTC; CDR3: CASSHLGSGPQETQYF
D: NA; size: NA; J: TRBJ2-7; V: TRBV5-6; DNA: TGTGCCAGCAGCGCACGGGCGGGTTACTCCTACGAGCAGTACTTC; CDR3: CASSARAGYSYEQYF
D: TRBD1; size: NA; J: TRBJ1-6; V: TRBV7-2; DNA: TGTGCCAGCAGCCCCCAAGGGACAGTATATAATTCACCCCTCCACTTT; CDR3: CASSPQGTVYNSPLHF
D: TRBD1; size: once; J: TRBJ1-2; V: TRBV5-1; DNA: TGCGCCAGCAGCTATTACCGGGACAGGGGTTCCCAAGGTGGCTACACCTTC; CDR3: CASSYYRDRGSQGGYTF
D: NA; size: NA; J: TRBJ1-5; V: TRBV28; DNA: TGTGCCAGCAGTTTCATCGGAGGGGACAGCAATCAGCCCCAGCATTTT; CDR3: CASSFIGGDSNQPQHF
D: TRBD1; size: NA; J: TRBJ2-7; V: TRBV5-4; DNA: TGTGCCAGCAGCTCCCCCGGAAACAGGGGGTCTTACGAGCAGTACTTC; CDR3: CASSSPGNRGSYEQYF
D: TRBD1; size: few; J: TRBJ2-3; V: TRBV29-1; DNA: TGCAGCGTTTACACGGACAGGGGAAGGGATACGCAGTATTTT; CDR3: CSVYTDRGRDTQYF
D: TRBD1; size: NA; J: TRBJ2-1; V: TRBV19; DNA: TGTGCCAGTGACAGGGGGCTGTTCTACAATGAGCAGTTCTTC; CDR3: CASDRGLFYNEQFF
D: TRBD2; size: NA; J: TRBJ2-3; V: TRBV5-1; DNA: TGCGCCAGCAGCTCCTGGACTAGCGGGACGGAACGCACAGATACGCAGTATTTT; CDR3: CASSSWTSGTERTDTQYF
D: NA; size: NA; J: TRBJ2-5; V: TRBV5-4; DNA: TGTGCCAGCAGCTTGGCCGCAACCGGGGAGACCCAGTACTTC; CDR3: CASSLAATGETQYF
D: NA; size: NA; J: TRBJ2-7; V: TRBV11-2; DNA: TGTGCCAGCAGCTTAGGGGCAGGGTCCTACGAGCAGTACTTC; CDR3: CASSLGAGSYEQYF
D: NA; size: NA; J: TRBJ1-1; V: TRBV7-9; DNA: TGTGCCAGCAGCTTAGACTCGAACACTGAAGCTTTCTTT; CDR3: CASSLDSNTEAFF
D: TRBD1; size: once; J: TRBJ2-7; V: TRBV13; DNA: TGTGCCAGCAGCCGCAGACAGGGGGAGGGAGCCTACGAGCAGTACTTC; CDR3: CASSRRQGEGAYEQYF
D: NA; size: NA; J: TRBJ2-1; V: TRBV6-5; DNA: TGTGCCAGCAGTCTAACTGAAACCTACAATGAGCAGTTCTTC; CDR3: CASSLTETYNEQFF
D: TRBD1; size: NA; J: TRBJ2-7; V: TRBV15; DNA: TGTGCCACCAGCAGAGGCACAGGGGTAGACGGGGAGCAGTACTTC; CDR3: CATSRGTGVDGEQYF
D: TRBD2; size: NA; J: TRBJ2-1; V: TRBV5-6; DNA: TGTGCCAGCAGCACGCTAGCGGGAAGCTACAATGAGCAGTTCTTC; CDR3: CASSTLAGSYNEQFF
D: TRBD2; size: few; J: TRBJ2-7; V: TRBV5-1; DNA: TGCGCCAGCAGCTTGGGGCCCACTAGCGGCTCCTACGAGCAGTACTTC; CDR3: CASSLGPTSGSYEQYF
D: NA; size: NA; J: TRBJ2-1; V: TRBV19; DNA: TGTGCCAGTAGCCCCTGGCTAGGCGAGGGGCAGTTCTTC; CDR3: CASSPWLGEGQFF
D: TRBD1; size: few; J: TRBJ2-1; V: TRBV11-3; DNA: TGTGCCAGCAGCTTGACAGGGGGGAGCATCAATGAGCAGTTCTTC; CDR3: CASSLTGGSINEQFF
D: NA; size: NA; J: TRBJ2-1; V: TRBV5-1; DNA: TGCGCCAGCAGCTTGCTTTCAGGCGACAATGAGCAGTTCTTC; CDR3: CASSLLSGDNEQFF
D: TRBD2; size: NA; J: TRBJ2-2; V: TRBV28; DNA: TGTGCCAGCAGTTTGTCACTAGCCGGGAGGTCCGGGGAGCTGTTTTTT; CDR3: CASSLSLAGRSGELFF
D: TRBD1; size: NA; J: TRBJ1-4; V: TRBV30; DNA: TGTGCCTGGAGTACACGGGACAGGGGCTACTATGAAAAACTGTTTTTT; CDR3: CAWSTRDRGYYEKLFF
D: TRBD1; size: few; J: TRBJ1-1; V: TRBV30; DNA: TGTGCCTGGGGACAGGGGAACACTGAAGCTTTCTTT; CDR3: CAWGQGNTEAFF
D: TRBD1; size: few; J: TRBJ1-5; V: TRBV4-1; DNA: TGCGCCAGCAGCCCTTGGGGACAGGGGGTAGGGCAGCCCCAGCATTTT; CDR3: CASSPWGQGVGQPQHF
D: TRBD1; size: few; J: TRBJ2-7; V: TRBV7-9; DNA: TGTGCCAGCCGCCCGGGACAGAGCTCCTACGAGCAGTACTTC; CDR3: CASRPGQSSYEQYF
D: TRBD1; size: few; J: TRBJ2-2; V: TRBV4-1; DNA: TGCGCCAGCAGCCAAGATAGGCAGGGGGCGAACACCGGGGAGCTGTTTTTT; CDR3: CASSQDRQGANTGELFF
D: NA; size: few; J: TRBJ2-3; V: TRBV5-1; DNA: TGCGCCAGCAGCTTGGGGGCGGGGATGGATACGCAGTATTTT; CDR3: CASSLGAGMDTQYF
D: TRBD2; size: few; J: TRBJ2-3; V: TRBV2; DNA: TGTGCCAGCAGTGAAGAGGGACTAACAGGTGATACGCAGTATTTT; CDR3: CASSEEGLTGDTQYF